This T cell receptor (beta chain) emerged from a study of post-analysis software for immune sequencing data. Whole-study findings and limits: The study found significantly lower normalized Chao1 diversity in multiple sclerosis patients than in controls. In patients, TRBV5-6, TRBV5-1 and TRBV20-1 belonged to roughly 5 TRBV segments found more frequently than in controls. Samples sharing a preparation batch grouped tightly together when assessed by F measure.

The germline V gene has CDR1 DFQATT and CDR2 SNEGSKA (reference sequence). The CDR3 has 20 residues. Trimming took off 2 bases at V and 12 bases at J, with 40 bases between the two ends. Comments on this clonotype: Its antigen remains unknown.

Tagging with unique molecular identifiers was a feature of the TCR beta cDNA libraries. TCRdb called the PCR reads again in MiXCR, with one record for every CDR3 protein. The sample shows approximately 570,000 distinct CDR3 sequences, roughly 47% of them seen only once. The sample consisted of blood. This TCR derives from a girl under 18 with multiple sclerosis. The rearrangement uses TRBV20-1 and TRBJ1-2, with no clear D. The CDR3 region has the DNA TGCAGTGCTAGAAGGCGTCCTACATTCATGCCCTCCTCCCTCTTGCGGGATCACACCTTC. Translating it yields CSARRRPTFMPSSLLRDHTF.